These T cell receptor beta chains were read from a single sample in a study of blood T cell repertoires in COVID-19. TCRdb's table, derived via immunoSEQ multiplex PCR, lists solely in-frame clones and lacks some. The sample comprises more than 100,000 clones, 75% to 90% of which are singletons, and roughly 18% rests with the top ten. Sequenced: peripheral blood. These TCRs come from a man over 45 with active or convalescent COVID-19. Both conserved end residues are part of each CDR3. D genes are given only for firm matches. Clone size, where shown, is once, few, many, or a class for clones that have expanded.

TGTGCCGGCGGGACAGGGGGCTCTGGGGCCAACGTCCTGACTTTC	CAGGTGGSGANVLTF	TRBD1	NA	TRBV2	TRBJ2-6
TGCGCCAGCAGCTCGGACAGGGGGAAGCGAGCCTACGAGCAGTACTTC	CASSSDRGKRAYEQYF	TRBD1	NA	TRBV4-1	TRBJ2-7
TGTGCCACCAGTGTCGAAGGGACAGGAGCGGAGACCCAGTACTTC	CATSVEGTGAETQYF	TRBD1	NA	TRBV24-1	TRBJ2-5
TGCAGCGTTGATATAACTAGCGGGAGGGCCGGGGAGCTGTTTTTT	CSVDITSGRAGELFF	TRBD2	NA	TRBV29-1	TRBJ2-2
TGCGCCAGCAGTAACCAGACTGCATGCCGGAACGAGCAGTACTTC	CASSNQTACRNEQYF	NA	NA	TRBV23-1	TRBJ2-7
TGTGCCAGCAGCTTTAGGACTAGCGGGGGTTTAGAGACCCAGTACTTC	CASSFRTSGGLETQYF	TRBD2	NA	TRBV11-2	TRBJ2-5
TGTGCCAGCAGTGACCGCCGGACAGGGGTCGGGGACTATGGCTACACCTTC	CASSDRRTGVGDYGYTF	TRBD1	NA	TRBV6-1	TRBJ1-2
TGTGCCAGCAGTGAAGCCTGGGGCAGGGAGCTGTTTTTT	CASSEAWGRELFF	NA	NA	TRBV2	TRBJ2-2
TGCAGTGTCTCGAGAGGGGGGCAGTTCTTC	CSVSRGGQFF	NA	NA	TRBV20-1	TRBJ2-1
TGCGCCAGCAGTGAGACTAGCGGGGGTGATGCAGATACGCAGTATTTT	CASSETSGGDADTQYF	TRBD2	NA	TRBV10-2	TRBJ2-3
TGTGCCTGGAGTGTACCTGACAGGGAAAATTCACCCCTCCACTTT	CAWSVPDRENSPLHF	TRBD1	NA	TRBV30	TRBJ1-6
TGTGCCAGCAGGAACTGGGGGGAGTACACTGAAGCTTTCTTT	CASRNWGEYTEAFF	NA	NA	TRBV25-1	TRBJ1-1
TGTGCCAGCAGCTTAGGAGGGGGCGGGTATGGCTACACCTTC	CASSLGGGGYGYTF	TRBD1	once	TRBV7-8	TRBJ1-2
TGTGCCAGTAGATTCCCAGGGAACACCGGGGAGCTGTTTTTT	CASRFPGNTGELFF	NA	NA	TRBV19	TRBJ2-2
TGTGCCAGCGGCGACAGCTTCCAAGAGACCCAGTACTTC	CASGDSFQETQYF	NA	NA	TRBV25-1	TRBJ2-5
TGTGCAAGTCGCTCAGAGGTGGGAGGAGGCAGGAACACCGGGGAGCTGTTTTTT	CASRSEVGGGRNTGELFF	NA	NA	TRBV12-2	TRBJ2-2
TGCGCCAGCAGCCAAGAAGAGGGGACAGACCTCTGGATTTACTATGGCTACACCTTC	CASSQEEGTDLWIYYGYTF	TRBD1	NA	TRBV4-1	TRBJ1-2
TGTGCCACCAGTGGCGCTAGCGGGGGGGCTTTCACCGGGGAGCTGTTTTTT	CATSGASGGAFTGELFF	TRBD2	many	TRBV24-1	TRBJ2-2
TGTGCCAGCAGTCCCGGGACTAGCGGGGTCTACGAGCAGTACTTC	CASSPGTSGVYEQYF	TRBD2	NA	TRBV3-1/TRBV3-2	TRBJ2-7
TGCGCCAGCAGCCGCGGGACAGGGGTAGGCTATGGCTACACCTTC	CASSRGTGVGYGYTF	TRBD1	NA	TRBV5-1	TRBJ1-2
TGTGCCAGCAGCCAACAACAGGGGGTAGGGGATACGCAGTATTTT	CASSQQQGVGDTQYF	TRBD1	NA	TRBV4-2	TRBJ2-3
TGCGCCAGCAGCCAAGAAAGTGCGGGGAATTACTACAATGAGCAGTTCTTC	CASSQESAGNYYNEQFF	NA	NA	TRBV4-3	TRBJ2-1
TGTGCCAGCAGCCAAGAAGTCGGACAGGGGGAGGCTAACTATGGCTACACCTTC	CASSQEVGQGEANYGYTF	TRBD1	once	TRBV3-1/TRBV3-2	TRBJ1-2
TGTGCCAGCAGCTTCGGGAGCGACATTCAGTACTTC	CASSFGSDIQYF	NA	NA	TRBV13	TRBJ2-4
TGTGCCAGCACCCGGGACATCCGGGGAAACTATGGCTACACCTTC	CASTRDIRGNYGYTF	NA	NA	TRBV6-4	TRBJ1-2
TGTGCCACCCCTCAGCCTGGACTAGCTGCTTCTTCCGAGCAGTACTTC	CATPQPGLAASSEQYF	TRBD2	NA	TRBV24-1	TRBJ2-7
TGTGCCAGTAGTCAAACTAGGTCGAACACCGGGGAGCTGTTTTTT	CASSQTRSNTGELFF	NA	NA	TRBV19	TRBJ2-2
TGTGCCAGCAGTTTACCAGGGCCGGGAGGTGAGCAGTTCTTC	CASSLPGPGGEQFF	TRBD2	NA	TRBV27	TRBJ2-1
TGTGCCAGCAGTGAATATGGAGGACAGGGAGACACTGAAGCTTTCTTT	CASSEYGGQGDTEAFF	TRBD1	few	TRBV25-1	TRBJ1-1
TGTGCCAGCAGCTTAGGGGGGGAAGAACTCGGCGAGCAGTACTTC	CASSLGGEELGEQYF	NA	NA	TRBV11-3	TRBJ2-7
TGTGCCAGCAGCCAACCACAGGGGTTCGGAACTGAAGCTTTCTTT	CASSQPQGFGTEAFF	TRBD1	NA	TRBV3-1/TRBV3-2	TRBJ1-1
TGTGCCAGCAGTTACGGTCCGCGACAGAATAACTATGGCTACACCTTC	CASSYGPRQNNYGYTF	NA	NA	TRBV6-5	TRBJ1-2
TGTGCCAGCAGTTACCGACAATACTCTGGGGCCAACGTCCTGACTTTC	CASSYRQYSGANVLTF	NA	NA	TRBV6-5	TRBJ2-6
TGTGCCAGCAGCTTAGCCGGGACAGGGTCGGAAAAACTGTTTTTT	CASSLAGTGSEKLFF	TRBD1	NA	TRBV11-2	TRBJ1-4
TGTGCCATCAGTGACAAGGGGCCCTACAATGAGCAGTTCTTC	CAISDKGPYNEQFF	NA	NA	TRBV10-3	TRBJ2-1
TGTGCCAGCAGACCAGCTGGGGCCAACGTCCTGACTTTC	CASRPAGANVLTF	NA	NA	TRBV27	TRBJ2-6
TGCGCCAGCAGCCAAGACACAGGGGCCTACGAGCAGTACTTC	CASSQDTGAYEQYF	TRBD1	NA	TRBV4-3	TRBJ2-7
TGTGCCAGCAGAAGCTTCCAGGGGAGCGTCGATGGCTACACCTTC	CASRSFQGSVDGYTF	NA	NA	TRBV28	TRBJ1-2
TGTGCCTGGAGTGCCAGACTAGGCATCAATGAGCAGTTCTTC	CAWSARLGINEQFF	NA	NA	TRBV30	TRBJ2-1
TGTGCCAGCAGCTTAGAGCGGGGGAGCTCCTACGAGCAGTACTTC	CASSLERGSSYEQYF	TRBD2	NA	TRBV11-3	TRBJ2-7